This T cell receptor (beta chain) was captured by sequencing in a study of blood T cell repertoires in COVID-19. TCRdb's copy holds only in-frame clones and misses some; the assay was immunoSEQ multiplex PCR. The repertoire holds about 120,000 clones, less than 80% seen once, with around 2.3% in the top ten. Between the trimmed V and J ends, which lost 6 bases and 4 bases, there was a span of 10 bases. Germline CDR1 MNHEY, CDR2 SMNVEV (reference sequence). The CDR3 runs to 13 residues. The chain employs TRBV27 and TRBJ1-3, with a possible D match to TRBD1 (6 bases). Sequenced sample: peripheral blood. This receptor was obtained from a man aged 45-65 years with acute or convalescent COVID-19. This CDR3 reads CASSGTLGNTIYF. CDR3 nucleotide sequence: TGTGCCAGCAGCGGGACACTCGGAAACACCATATATTTT.